This note documents a single T cell receptor (beta chain) sequence. The CDR3 spans 12 residues. Between the trimmed V and J ends, which lost 5 bases and 3 bases, there was a span of 7 bases. CDR1 is SNHLY, CDR2 FYNNEI, per germline. This sample was taken from a study of T-cell reconstitution after alpha-beta-depleted transplantation in children. For TCRbeta, the library was prepared with unique molecular identifiers. From the PCR reads, TCRdb called clonotypes with MiXCR, one entry per CDR3 protein. There are approximately 45,000 distinct CDR3 sequences in the sample; 50% to 55% occur only once, and about two fifths lies in the top ten.

This clonotype originated in a boy less than two years old with SCID, due to receive a stem cell transplant. Here the sequenced sample was peripheral blood, taken before TCRalphabeta/CD19-depleted stem cell transplant. The V call is TRBV2, the J call TRBJ2-5; tentatively, D is TRBD1 (5 bases). The CDR3 sequence: CASSKQEETQYF. CDR3 bases: TGTGCCAGCAGTAAACAGGAAGAGACCCAGTACTTC.